This T cell receptor beta chain originates from a study of OX40 agonist ivuxolimab in advanced cancers. Whole-study context: Dose-escalation patients suffered from hepatocellular carcinoma, melanoma, renal cell or head and neck cancer. Study conclusions and caveats: Average numbers of expanded clones were greater in CD8+ T cells than in CD4+.

To note about this clone: The antigen remains unidentified.

The repertoire was sequenced with immunoSEQ multiplex PCR; TCRdb's copy has only in-frame clones and lacks some. The sample lists about 91,000 clones; under 90% were seen once. The CDR3 extends over 15 amino acids. Germline V gene lookup returns CDR1 MNHEY and CDR2 SVGAGI. The V and J ends lost 9 bases and 7 bases respectively, with 22 bases between them. This specimen consisted of CD4+ or CD8+ T cells sorted from blood, obtained in a trial of the OX40 agonist ivuxolimab. The clonotype comes from an adult with an advanced solid tumor such as melanoma, head and neck, liver or kidney cancer. The chain employs TRBV6-5 and TRBJ1-5; possibly TRBD1 for D (6 bases). The CDR3 here is CASRVGQHSGQPQHF. In DNA, the CDR3 is TGTGCCAGTAGAGTAGGACAGCACTCGGGGCAGCCCCAGCATTTT.